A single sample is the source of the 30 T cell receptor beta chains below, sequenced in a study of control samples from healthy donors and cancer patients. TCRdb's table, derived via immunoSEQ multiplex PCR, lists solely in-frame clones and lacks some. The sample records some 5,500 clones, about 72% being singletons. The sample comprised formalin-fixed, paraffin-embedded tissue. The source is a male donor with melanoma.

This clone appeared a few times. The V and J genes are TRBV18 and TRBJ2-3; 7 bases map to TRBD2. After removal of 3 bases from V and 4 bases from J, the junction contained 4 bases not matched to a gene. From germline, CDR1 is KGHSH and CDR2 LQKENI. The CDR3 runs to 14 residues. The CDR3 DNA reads TGTGCCAGCTCACCGGGGAGGGCTCCAGATACGCAGTATTTT. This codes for CASSPGRAPDTQYF. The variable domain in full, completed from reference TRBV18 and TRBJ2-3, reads NAGVMQNPRHLVRRRGQEARLRCSPMKGHSHVYWYRQLPEEGLKFMVYLQKENIIDESGMPKERFSAEFPKEGPSILRIQQVVRGDSAAYFCASSPGRAPDTQYFGPGTRLTVL.

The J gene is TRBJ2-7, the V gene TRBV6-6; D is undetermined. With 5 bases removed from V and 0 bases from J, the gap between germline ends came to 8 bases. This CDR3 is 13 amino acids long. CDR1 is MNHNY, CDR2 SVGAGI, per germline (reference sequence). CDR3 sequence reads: CASSRVTSYEQYF. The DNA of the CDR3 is TGTGCCAGCAGTCGGGTCACCTCCTACGAGCAGTACTTC.

The CDR3 region is CATFATEAFF. The CDR3 bases are TGTGCAACATTCGCCACTGAAGCTTTCTTT. The J gene is TRBJ1-1, the V gene TRBV28; D gene uncertain. Germline V CDR1 and CDR2: MDHEN, SYDVKM. The CDR3 is 10 amino acids.

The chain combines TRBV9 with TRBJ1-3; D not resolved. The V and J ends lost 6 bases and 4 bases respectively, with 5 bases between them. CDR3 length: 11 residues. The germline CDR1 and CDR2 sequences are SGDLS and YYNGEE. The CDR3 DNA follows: TGTGCCAGCAAAGGAGGAAACACCATATATTTT. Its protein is CASKGGNTIYF.

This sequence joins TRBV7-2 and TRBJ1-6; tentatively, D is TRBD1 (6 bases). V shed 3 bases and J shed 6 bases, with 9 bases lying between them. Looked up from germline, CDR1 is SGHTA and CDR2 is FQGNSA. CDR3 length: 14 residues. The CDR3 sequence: CASSLQGLNSPLHF. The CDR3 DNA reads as TGTGCCAGCAGCTTGCAGGGGCTTAATTCACCCCTCCACTTT.

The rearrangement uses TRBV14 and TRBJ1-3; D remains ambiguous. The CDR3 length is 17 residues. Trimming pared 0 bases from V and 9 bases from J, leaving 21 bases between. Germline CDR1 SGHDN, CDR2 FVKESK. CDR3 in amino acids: CASSQDRPGSSWFTIYF. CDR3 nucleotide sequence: TGTGCCAGCAGCCAAGATAGACCGGGGAGCTCTTGGTTCACCATATATTTT.

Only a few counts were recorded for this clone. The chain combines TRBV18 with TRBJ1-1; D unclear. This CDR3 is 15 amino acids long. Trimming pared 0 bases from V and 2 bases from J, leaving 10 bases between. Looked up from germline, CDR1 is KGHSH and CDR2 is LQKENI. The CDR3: CASSPPSRGNTEAFF. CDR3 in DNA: TGTGCCAGCTCACCACCGAGCCGGGGAAACACTGAAGCTTTCTTT.

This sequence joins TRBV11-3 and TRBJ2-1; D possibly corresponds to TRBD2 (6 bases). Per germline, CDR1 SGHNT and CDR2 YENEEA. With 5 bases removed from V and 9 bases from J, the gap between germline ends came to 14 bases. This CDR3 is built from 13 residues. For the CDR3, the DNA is TGTGCCAGCAGCCCGAATCGGGAGCGTGAGCAGTTCTTC. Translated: CASSPNREREQFF.

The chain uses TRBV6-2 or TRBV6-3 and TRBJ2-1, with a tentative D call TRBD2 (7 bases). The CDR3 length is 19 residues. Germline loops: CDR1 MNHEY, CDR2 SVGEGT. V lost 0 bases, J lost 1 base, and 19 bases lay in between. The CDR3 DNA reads TGTGCCAGCAGTTACTCACCGCATGGGAGGGGGGGGTCCTACAATGAGCAGTTCTTC. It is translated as CASSYSPHGRGGSYNEQFF.

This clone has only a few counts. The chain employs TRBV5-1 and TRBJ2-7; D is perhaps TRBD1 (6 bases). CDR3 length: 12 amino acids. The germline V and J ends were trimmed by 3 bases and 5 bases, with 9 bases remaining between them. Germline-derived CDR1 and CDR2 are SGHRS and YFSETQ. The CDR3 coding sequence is TGCGCCAGCAGCTCACAGGGAAACGAGCAGTACTTC. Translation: CASSSQGNEQYF.

Written as DNA, the CDR3 is TGTGCCACCAGCAGAGATCGGGGCAGCCCCTTCACCTTC. Protein: CATSRDRGSPFTF. The rearrangement uses TRBV15 and TRBJ1-2; D perhaps matches TRBD1 (5 bases). The CDR3 runs 13 residues. Trimming took 0 bases from V and 13 from J, leaving 15 bases between them. In germline, CDR1 is LNHNV, CDR2 YYDKDF (reference sequence).

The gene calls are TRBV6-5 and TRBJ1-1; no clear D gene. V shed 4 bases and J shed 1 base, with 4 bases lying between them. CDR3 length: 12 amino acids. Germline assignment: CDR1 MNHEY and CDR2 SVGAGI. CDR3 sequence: CASSSGNTEAFF. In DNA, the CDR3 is TGTGCCAGCAGTTCAGGGAACACTGAAGCTTTCTTT.

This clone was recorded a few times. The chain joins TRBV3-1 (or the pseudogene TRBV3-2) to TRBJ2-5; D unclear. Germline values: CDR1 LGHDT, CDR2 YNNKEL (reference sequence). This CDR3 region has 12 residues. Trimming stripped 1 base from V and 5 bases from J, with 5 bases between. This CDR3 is CASSQVRETQYF. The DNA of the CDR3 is TGTGCCAGCAGCCAAGTCCGGGAGACCCAGTACTTC.

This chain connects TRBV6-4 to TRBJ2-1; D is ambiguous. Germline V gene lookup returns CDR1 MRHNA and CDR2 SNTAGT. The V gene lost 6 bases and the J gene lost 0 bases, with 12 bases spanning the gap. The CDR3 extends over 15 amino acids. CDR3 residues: CASSPVGSSYNEQFF. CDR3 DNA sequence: TGTGCCAGCAGCCCGGTTGGAAGCTCCTACAATGAGCAGTTCTTC.

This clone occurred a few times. The CDR3 nucleotides read TGCAGTGCTAGTAGTGACATTCAGTACTTC. This gives the protein CSASSDIQYF. This chain joins TRBV20-1 and TRBJ2-4; D gene unclear. The CDR3 is 10 amino acids. The V end lost 3 bases, the J end lost 8 bases, and 5 bases lay between the germline ends. The germline V gene encodes CDR1 DFQATT and CDR2 SNEGSKA (reference sequence).

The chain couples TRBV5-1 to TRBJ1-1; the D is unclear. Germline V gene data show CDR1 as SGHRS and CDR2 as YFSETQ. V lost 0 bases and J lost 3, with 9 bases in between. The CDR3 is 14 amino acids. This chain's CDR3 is CASSLGGFDTEAFF. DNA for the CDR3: TGCGCCAGCAGCTTGGGCGGGTTTGACACTGAAGCTTTCTTT.

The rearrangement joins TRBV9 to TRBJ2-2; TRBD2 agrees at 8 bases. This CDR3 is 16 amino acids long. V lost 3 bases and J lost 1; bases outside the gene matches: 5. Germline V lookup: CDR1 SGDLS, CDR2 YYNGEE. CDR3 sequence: CASSARLALNTGELFF. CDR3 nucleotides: TGTGCCAGCAGCGCCCGACTAGCGCTGAACACCGGGGAGCTGTTTTTT.

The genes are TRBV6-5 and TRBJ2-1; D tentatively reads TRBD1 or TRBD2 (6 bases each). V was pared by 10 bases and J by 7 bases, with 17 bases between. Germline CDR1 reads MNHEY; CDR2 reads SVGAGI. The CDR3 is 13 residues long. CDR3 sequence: CATLFTGRNEQFF. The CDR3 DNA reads TGTGCCACCCTGTTTACAGGGAGGAATGAGCAGTTCTTC.

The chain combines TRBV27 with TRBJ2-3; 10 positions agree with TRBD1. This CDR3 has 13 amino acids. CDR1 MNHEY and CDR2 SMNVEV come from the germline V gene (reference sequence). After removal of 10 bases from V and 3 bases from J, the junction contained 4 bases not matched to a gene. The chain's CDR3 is CATGTGETDTQYF. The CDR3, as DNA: TGTGCCACCGGGACAGGGGAGACAGATACGCAGTATTTT.

The CDR3 sequence is CASSVKAGGTDTQYF. The CDR3 DNA follows: TGTGCCAGCAGCGTCAAAGCGGGGGGCACAGATACGCAGTATTTT. The V and J genes are TRBV9 and TRBJ2-3; 8 nucleotides line up with TRBD2. Germline trimming cut 2 bases from V and 1 base from J; bases unmatched to any gene: 3. The CDR3 spans 15 residues. CDR1 is SGDLS, CDR2 YYNGEE, per germline.

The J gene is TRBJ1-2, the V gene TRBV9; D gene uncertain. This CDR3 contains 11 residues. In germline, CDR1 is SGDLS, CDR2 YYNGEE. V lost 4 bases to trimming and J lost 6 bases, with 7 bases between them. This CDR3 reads CASSSRDGYTF. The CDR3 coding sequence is TGTGCCAGCAGCTCCCGTGATGGCTACACCTTC. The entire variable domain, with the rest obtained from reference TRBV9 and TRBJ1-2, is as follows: DSGVTQTPKHLITATGQRVTLRCSPRSGDLSVYWYQQSLDQGLQFLIQYYNGEERAKGNILERFSAQQFPDLHSELNLSSLELGDSALYFCASSSRDGYTFGSGTRLTVV.

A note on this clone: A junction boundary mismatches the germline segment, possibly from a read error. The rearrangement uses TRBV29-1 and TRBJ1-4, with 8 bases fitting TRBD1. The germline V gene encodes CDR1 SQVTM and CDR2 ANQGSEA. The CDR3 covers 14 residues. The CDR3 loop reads CSVGSGGTNKKLFF. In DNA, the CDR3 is TGCAGCGTCGGCTCAGGGGGCACTAATAAAAAACTGTTTTTT.

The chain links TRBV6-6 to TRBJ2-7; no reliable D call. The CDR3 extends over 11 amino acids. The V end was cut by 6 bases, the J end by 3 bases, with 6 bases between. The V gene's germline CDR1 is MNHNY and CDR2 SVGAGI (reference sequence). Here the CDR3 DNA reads TGTGCCAGCAGCCCTTACTACGAGCAGTACTTC. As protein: CASSPYYEQYF.

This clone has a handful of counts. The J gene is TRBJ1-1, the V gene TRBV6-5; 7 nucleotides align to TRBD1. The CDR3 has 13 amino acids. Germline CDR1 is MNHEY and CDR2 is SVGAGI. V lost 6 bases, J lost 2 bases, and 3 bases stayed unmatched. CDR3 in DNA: TGTGCCAGCAGGGGACAGCAAAACACTGAAGCTTTCTTT. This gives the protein CASRGQQNTEAFF.

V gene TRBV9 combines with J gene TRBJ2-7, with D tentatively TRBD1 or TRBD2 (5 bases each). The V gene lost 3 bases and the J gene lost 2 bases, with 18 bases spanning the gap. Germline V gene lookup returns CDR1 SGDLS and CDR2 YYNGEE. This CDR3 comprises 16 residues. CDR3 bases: TGTGCCAGCAGCGACTGGGGGACCGATCTTCCCTACGAGCAGTACTTC. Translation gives CASSDWGTDLPYEQYF.

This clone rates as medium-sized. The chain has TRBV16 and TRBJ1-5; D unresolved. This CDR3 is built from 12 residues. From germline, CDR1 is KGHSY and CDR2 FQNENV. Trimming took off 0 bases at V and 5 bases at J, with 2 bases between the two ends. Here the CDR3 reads CASSQSHQPQHF. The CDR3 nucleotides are TGTGCCAGCAGCCAATCGCATCAGCCCCAGCATTTT.

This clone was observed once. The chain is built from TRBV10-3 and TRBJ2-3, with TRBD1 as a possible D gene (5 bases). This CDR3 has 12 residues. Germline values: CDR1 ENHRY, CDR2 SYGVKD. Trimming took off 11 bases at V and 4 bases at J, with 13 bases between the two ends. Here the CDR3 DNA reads TGTGCCGGGGCAGGGCCCGCAGATACGCAGTATTTT. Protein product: CAGAGPADTQYF.

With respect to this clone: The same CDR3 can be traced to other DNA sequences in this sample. CDR3 in amino acids: CASSPWGRDGYTF. The CDR3 DNA reads TGTGCCAGCAGCCCCTGGGGCAGGGATGGCTACACCTTC. This chain joins TRBV3-1 (or the pseudogene TRBV3-2) and TRBJ1-2, with D maybe TRBD1 (5 bases). CDR1 is LGHDT, CDR2 YNNKEL, per germline (reference sequence). The CDR3 length is 13 residues. V was cut by 4 bases and J by 6 bases, with 12 bases left in between.

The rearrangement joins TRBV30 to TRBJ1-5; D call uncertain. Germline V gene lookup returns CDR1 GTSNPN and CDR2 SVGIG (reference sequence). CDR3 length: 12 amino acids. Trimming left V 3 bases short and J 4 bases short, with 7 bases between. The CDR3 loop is CAWSVYNQPQHF. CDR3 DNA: TGTGCCTGGAGCGTTTATAATCAGCCCCAGCATTTT.

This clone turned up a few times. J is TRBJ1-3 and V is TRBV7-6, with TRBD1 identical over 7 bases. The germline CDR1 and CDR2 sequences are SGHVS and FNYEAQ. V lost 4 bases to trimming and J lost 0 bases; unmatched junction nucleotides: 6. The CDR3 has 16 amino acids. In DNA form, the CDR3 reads TGTGCCAGCAGCTCCCGACAGGGCCCCTCTGGAAACACCATATATTTT. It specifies CASSSRQGPSGNTIYF.